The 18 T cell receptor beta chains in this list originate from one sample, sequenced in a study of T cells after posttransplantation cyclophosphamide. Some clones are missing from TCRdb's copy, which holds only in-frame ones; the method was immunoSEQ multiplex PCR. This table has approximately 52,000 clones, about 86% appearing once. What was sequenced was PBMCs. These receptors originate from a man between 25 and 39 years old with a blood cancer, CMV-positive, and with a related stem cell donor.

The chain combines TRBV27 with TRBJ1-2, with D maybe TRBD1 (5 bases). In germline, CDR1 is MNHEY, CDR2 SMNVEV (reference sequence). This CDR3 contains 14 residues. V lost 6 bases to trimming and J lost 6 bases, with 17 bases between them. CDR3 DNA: TGTGCCAGCAGCCCAAGGACACCTCGTGATGGCTACACCTTC. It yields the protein CASSPRTPRDGYTF.

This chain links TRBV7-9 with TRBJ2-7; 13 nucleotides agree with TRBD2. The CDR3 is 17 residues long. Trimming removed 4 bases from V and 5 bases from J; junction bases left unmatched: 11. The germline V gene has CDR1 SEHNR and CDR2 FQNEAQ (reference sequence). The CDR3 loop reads CASSSNRLAGGTHEQYF. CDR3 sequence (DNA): TGTGCCAGCAGCTCTAACCGACTAGCGGGAGGAACCCACGAGCAGTACTTC.

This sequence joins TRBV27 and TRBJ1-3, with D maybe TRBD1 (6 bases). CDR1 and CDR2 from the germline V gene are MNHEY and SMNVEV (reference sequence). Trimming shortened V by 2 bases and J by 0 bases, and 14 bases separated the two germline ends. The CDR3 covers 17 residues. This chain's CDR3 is CASSLKGDPSSGNTIYF. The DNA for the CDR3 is TGTGCCAGCAGTTTAAAGGGGGACCCCTCCTCTGGAAACACCATATATTTT.

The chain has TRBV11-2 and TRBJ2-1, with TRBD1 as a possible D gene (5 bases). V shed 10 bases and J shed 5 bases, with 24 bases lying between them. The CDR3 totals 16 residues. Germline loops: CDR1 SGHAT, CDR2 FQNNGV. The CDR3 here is CATQTYRQTQHNEQFF. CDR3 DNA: TGTGCCACCCAGACCTACAGACAGACACAACACAATGAGCAGTTCTTC. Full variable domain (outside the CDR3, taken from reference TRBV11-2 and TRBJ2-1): EAGVAQSPRYKIIEKRQSVAFWCNPISGHATLYWYQQILGQGPKLLIQFQNNGVVDDSQLPKDRFSAERLKGVDSTLKIQPAKLEDSAVYLCATQTYRQTQHNEQFFGPGTRLTVL.

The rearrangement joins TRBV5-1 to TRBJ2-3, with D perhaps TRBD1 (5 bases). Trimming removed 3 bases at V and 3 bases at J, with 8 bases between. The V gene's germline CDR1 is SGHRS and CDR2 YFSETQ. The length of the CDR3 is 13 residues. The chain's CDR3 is CASSSPGTDTQYF. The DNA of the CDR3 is TGCGCCAGCAGCTCCCCAGGGACAGATACGCAGTATTTT.

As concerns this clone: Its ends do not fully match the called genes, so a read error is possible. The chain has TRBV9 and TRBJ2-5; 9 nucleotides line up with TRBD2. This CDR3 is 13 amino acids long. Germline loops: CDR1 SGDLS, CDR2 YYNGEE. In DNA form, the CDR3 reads TGTGCCAGCAGCGTAGGAATAGCGGGAGCAGTGAACTTC. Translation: CASSVGIAGAVNF.

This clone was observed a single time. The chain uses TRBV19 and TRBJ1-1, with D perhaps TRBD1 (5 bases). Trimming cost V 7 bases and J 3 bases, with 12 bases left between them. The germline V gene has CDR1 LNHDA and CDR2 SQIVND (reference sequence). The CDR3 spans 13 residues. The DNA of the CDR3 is TGTGCCAGTACCGCTTGGGGGGACACTGAAGCTTTCTTT. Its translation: CASTAWGDTEAFF. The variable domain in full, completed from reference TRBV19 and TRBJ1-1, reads DGGITQSPKYLFRKEGQNVTLSCEQNLNHDAMYWYRQDPGQGLRLIYYSQIVNDFQKGDIAEGYSVSREKKESFPLTVTSAQKNPTAFYLCASTAWGDTEAFFGQGTRLTVV.

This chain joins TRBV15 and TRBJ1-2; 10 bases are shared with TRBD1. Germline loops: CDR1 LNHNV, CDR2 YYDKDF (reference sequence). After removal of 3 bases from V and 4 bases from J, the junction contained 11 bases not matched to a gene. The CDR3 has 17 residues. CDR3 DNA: TGTGCCACCAGCAGTGGTCGTCGGGACAGGGGTATCTATGGCTACACCTTC. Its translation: CATSSGRRDRGIYGYTF.

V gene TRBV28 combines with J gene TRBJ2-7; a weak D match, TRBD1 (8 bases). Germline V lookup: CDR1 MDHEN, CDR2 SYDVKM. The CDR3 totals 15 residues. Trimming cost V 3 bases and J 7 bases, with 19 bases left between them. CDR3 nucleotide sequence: TGTGCCAGCAGTTTCCGTCTCAGGGGGCGGGGGGAGCAGTACTTC. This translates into CASSFRLRGRGEQYF.

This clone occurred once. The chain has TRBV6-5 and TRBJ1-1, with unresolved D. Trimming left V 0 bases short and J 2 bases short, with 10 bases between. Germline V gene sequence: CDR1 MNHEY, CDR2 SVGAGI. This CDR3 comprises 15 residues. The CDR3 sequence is CASSYSRRGNTEAFF. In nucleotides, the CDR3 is TGTGCCAGCAGTTACTCGAGACGGGGTAACACTGAAGCTTTCTTT.

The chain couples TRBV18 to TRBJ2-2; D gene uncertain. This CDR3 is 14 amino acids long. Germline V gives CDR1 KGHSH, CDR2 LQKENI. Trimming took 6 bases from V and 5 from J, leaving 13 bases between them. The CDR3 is CASSFGLETGELFF. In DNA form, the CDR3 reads TGTGCCAGCTCCTTCGGTCTTGAAACCGGGGAGCTGTTTTTT.

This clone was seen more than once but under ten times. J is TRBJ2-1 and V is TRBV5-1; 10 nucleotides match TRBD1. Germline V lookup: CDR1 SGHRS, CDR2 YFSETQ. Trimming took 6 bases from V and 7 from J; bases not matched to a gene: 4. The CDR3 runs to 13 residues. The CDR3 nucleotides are TGCGCCAGCACCCCGGGACAGGGGAATGAGCAGTTCTTC. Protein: CASTPGQGNEQFF.

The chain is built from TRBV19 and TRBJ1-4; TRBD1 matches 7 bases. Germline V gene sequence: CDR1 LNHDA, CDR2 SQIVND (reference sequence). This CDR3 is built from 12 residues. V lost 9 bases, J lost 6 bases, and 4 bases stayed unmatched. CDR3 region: CASTGTDEKLFF. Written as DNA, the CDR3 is TGTGCCAGCACCGGGACAGATGAAAAACTGTTTTTT.

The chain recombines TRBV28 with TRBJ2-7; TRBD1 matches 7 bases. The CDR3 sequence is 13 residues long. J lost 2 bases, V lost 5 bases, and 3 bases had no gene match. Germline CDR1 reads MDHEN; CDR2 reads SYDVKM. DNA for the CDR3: TGTGCCAGCAGTGACAGGGAGCCCTACGAGCAGTACTTC. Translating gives CASSDREPYEQYF.

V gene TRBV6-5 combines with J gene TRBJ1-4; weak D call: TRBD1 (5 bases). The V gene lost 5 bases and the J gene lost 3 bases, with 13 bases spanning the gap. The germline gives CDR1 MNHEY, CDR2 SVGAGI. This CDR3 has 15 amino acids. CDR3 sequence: CASSPGGGANEKLFF. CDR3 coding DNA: TGTGCCAGCAGTCCGGGGGGGGGAGCTAATGAAAAACTGTTTTTT.

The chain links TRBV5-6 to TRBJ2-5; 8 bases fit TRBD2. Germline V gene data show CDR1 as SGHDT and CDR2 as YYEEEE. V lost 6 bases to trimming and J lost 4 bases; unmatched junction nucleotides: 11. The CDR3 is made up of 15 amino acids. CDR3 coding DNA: TGTGCCAGCAACCCAAGGGTGGCGGGGGGAGAGACCCAGTACTTC. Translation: CASNPRVAGGETQYF.

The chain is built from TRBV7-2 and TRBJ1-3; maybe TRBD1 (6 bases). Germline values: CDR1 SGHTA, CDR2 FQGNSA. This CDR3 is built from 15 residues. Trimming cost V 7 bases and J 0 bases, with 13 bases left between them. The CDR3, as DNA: TGTGCCAGCACCTCGGGGGGGCACTCTGGAAACACCATATATTTT. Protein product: CASTSGGHSGNTIYF.

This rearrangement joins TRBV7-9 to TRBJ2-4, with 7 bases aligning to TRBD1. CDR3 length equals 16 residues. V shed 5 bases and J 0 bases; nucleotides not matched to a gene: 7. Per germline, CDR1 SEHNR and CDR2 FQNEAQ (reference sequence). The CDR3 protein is CASSVTGIVAKNIQYF. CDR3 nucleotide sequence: TGTGCCAGCAGCGTGACAGGGATCGTAGCCAAAAACATTCAGTACTTC. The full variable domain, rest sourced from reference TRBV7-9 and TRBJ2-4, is DTGVSQNPRHKITKRGQNVTFRCDPISEHNRLYWYRQTLGQGPEFLTYFQNEAQLEKSRLLSDRFSAERPKGSFSTLEIQRTEQGDSAMYLCASSVTGIVAKNIQYFGAGTRLSVL.